This TCR beta chain comes out of a study of cytomegalovirus exposure and HLA in healthy donors. Notes on the study in general: The Asian-associated ancestry cluster reportedly had fewer N-insertions than the roughly 670-donor mean in a later analysis.

Note on this clone: Its antigen is unidentified.

The CDR3 extends over 13 amino acids. The germline V gene encodes CDR1 SGHVS and CDR2 FQNEAQ. Losses at the gene ends were 5 bases for V and 5 bases for J; bases not matched to a gene: 1. 13 Jbeta primers and 60 Vbeta primers were used for the PCR. Data came from immunoSEQ multiplex PCR; TCRdb stores just in-frame clones and leaves some out. In the table there are roughly 130,000 clones, just under 75% of which are singletons. The receptor was derived from a middle-aged man in good health and CMV-seropositive. The genes are TRBV7-8 and TRBJ2-1; TRBD1 matches 9 bases. Sequencing was carried out using PBMCs. The CDR3: CASSNRGHNEQFF. The CDR3 bases are TGTGCCAGCAGCAACAGGGGGCACAATGAGCAGTTCTTC.